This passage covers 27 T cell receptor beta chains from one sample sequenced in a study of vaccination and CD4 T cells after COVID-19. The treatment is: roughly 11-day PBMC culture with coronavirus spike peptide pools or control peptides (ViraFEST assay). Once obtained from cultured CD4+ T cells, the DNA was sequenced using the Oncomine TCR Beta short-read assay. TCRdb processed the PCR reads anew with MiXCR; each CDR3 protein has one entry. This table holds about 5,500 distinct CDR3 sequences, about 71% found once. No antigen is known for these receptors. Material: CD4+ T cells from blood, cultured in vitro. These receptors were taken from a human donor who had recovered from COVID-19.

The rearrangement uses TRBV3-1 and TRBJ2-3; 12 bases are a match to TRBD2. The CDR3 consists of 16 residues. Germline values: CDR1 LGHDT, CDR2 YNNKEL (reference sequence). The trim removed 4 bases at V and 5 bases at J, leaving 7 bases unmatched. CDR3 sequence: CASSPPGLAGLDTQYF. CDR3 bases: TGTGCCAGCAGCCCACCGGGACTAGCGGGCTTAGATACGCAGTATTTT.

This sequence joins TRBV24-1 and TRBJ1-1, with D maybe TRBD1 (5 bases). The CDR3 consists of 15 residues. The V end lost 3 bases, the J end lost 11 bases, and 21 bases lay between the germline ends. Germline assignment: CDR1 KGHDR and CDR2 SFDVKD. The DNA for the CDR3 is TGTGCCACCAGTGATCCCCAGGGACCGGGGGGATCCGCTTTCTTT. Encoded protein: CATSDPQGPGGSAFF.

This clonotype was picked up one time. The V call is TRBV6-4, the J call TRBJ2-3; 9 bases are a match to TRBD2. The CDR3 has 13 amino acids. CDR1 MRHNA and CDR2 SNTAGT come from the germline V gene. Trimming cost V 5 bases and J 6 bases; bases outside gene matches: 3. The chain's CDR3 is CASSPSGRDTQYF. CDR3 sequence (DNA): TGTGCCAGCAGTCCCAGCGGGAGGGATACGCAGTATTTT.

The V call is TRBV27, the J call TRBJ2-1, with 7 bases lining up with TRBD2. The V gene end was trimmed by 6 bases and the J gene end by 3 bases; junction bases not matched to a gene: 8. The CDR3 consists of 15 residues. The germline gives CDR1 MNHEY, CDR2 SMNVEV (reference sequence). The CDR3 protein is CASSLGGGIYNEQFF. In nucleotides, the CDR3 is TGTGCCAGCAGCCTAGGCGGGGGAATCTACAATGAGCAGTTCTTC.

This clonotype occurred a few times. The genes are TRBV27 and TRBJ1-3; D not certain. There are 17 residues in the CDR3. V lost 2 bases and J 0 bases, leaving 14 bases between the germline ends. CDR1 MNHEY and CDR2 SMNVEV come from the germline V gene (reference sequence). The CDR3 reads CASSLVGEPSSGNTIYF. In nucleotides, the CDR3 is TGTGCCAGCAGTTTAGTCGGGGAGCCTTCCTCTGGAAACACCATATATTTT.

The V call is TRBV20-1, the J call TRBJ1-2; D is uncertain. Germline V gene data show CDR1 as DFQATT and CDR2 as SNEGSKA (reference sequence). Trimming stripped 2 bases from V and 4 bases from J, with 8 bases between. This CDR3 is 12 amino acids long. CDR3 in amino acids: CSARTEIYGYTF. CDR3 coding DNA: TGCAGTGCTAGAACTGAAATCTATGGCTACACCTTC.

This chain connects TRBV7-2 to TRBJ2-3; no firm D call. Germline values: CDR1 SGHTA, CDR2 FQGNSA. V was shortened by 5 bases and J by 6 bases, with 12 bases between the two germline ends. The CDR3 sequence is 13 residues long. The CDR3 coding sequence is TGTGCCAGCAGCCCCTCCGACTGGGATACGCAGTATTTT. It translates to CASSPSDWDTQYF.

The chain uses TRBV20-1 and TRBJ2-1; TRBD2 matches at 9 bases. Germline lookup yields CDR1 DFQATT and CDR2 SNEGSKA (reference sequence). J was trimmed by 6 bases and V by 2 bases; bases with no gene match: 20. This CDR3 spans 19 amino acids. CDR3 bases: TGCAGTGCTAGATTTGGCGCTAGACCGAGCGGGAGGTTACCCAATGAGCAGTTCTTC. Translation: CSARFGARPSGRLPNEQFF.

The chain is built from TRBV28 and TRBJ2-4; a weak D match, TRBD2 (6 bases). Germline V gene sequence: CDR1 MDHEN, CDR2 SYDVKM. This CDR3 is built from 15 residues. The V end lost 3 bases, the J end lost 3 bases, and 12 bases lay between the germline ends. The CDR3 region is CASSFPWGVKNIQYF. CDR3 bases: TGTGCCAGCAGTTTTCCCTGGGGGGTCAAAAACATTCAGTACTTC.

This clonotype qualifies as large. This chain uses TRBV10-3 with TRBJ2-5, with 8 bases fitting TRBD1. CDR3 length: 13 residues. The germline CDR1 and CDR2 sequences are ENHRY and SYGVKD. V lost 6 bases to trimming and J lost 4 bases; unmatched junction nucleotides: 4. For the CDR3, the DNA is TGTGCCATCAGCGAAGGACAGGGAGAGACCCAGTACTTC. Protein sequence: CAISEGQGETQYF.

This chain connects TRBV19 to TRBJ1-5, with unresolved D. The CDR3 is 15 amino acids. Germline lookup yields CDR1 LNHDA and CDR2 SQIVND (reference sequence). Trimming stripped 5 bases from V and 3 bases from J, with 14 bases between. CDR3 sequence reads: CASSLIQTSNQPQHF. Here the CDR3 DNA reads TGTGCCAGTAGTCTGATACAGACCTCCAATCAGCCCCAGCATTTT. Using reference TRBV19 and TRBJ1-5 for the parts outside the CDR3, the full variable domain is DGGITQSPKYLFRKEGQNVTLSCEQNLNHDAMYWYRQDPGQGLRLIYYSQIVNDFQKGDIAEGYSVSREKKESFPLTVTSAQKNPTAFYLCASSLIQTSNQPQHFGDGTRLSIL.

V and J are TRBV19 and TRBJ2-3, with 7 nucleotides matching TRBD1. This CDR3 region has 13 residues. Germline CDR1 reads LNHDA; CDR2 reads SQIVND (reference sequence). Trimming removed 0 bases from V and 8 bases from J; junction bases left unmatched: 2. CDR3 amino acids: CASSIEPGGTQYF. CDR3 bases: TGTGCCAGTAGTATAGAACCAGGGGGTACGCAGTATTTT.

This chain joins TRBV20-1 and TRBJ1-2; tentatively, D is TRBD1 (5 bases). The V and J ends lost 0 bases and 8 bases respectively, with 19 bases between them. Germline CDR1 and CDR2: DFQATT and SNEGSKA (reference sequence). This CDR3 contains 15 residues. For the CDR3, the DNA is TGCAGTGCTAGAGATCACCGGGAGGGGTCGGCGGGCTACACCTTC. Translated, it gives CSARDHREGSAGYTF.

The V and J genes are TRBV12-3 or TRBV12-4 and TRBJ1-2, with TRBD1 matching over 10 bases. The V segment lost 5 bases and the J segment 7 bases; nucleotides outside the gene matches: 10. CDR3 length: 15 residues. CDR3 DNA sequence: TGTGCCAGCAGTCCGACAGGGGGCTCCTTTCGTGGCTACACCTTC. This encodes CASSPTGGSFRGYTF.

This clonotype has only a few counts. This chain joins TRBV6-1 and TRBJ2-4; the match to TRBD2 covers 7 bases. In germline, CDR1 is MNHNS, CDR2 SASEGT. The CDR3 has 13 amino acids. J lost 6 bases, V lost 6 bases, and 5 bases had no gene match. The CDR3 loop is CASRAAGLNIQYF. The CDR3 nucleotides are TGTGCCAGCAGGGCAGCGGGATTAAACATTCAGTACTTC.

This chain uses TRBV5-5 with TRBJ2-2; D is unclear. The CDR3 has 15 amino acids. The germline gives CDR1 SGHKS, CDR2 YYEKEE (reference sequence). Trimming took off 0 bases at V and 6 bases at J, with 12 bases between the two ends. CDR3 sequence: CASSLEVAIAGELFF. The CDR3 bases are TGTGCCAGCAGCTTGGAGGTCGCTATTGCCGGGGAGCTGTTTTTT.

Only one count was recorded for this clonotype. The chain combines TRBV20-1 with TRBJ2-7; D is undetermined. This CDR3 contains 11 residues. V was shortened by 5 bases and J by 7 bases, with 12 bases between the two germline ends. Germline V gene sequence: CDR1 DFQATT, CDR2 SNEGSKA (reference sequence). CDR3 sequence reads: CSAPVEREQYF. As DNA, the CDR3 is TGCAGTGCTCCGGTAGAAAGAGAGCAGTACTTC.

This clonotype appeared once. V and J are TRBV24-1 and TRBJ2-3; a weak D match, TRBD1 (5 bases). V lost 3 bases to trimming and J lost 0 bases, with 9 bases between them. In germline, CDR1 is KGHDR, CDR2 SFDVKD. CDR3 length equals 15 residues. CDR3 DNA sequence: TGTGCCACCAGTGATCCAGGACAAAGCACAGATACGCAGTATTTT. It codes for CATSDPGQSTDTQYF.

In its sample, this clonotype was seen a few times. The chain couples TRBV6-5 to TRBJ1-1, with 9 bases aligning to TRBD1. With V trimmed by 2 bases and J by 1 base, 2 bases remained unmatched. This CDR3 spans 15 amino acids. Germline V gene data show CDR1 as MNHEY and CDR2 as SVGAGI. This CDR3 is CASSYLDRGNTEAFF. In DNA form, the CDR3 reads TGTGCCAGCAGTTACCTGGACAGGGGGAACACTGAAGCTTTCTTT.

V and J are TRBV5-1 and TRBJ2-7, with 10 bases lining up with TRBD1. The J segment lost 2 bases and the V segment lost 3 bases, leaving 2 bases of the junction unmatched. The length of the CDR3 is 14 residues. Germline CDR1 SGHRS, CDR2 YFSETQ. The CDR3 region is CASSSGQGAYEQYF. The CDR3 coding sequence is TGCGCCAGCAGCTCCGGACAGGGGGCCTACGAGCAGTACTTC.

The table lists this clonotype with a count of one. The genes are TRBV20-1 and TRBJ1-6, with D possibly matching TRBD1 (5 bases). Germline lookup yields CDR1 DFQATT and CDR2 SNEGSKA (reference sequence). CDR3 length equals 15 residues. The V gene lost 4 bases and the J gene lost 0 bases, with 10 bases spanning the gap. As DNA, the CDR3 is TGCAGTGCTATCGGGGGAAGCTCCTATAATTCACCCCTCCACTTT. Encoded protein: CSAIGGSSYNSPLHF.

For the CDR3, the DNA is TGTGCCAGCAGTGAAGACAAGTCCCCCCAGCATTTT. Its translation: CASSEDKSPQHF. This chain uses TRBV2 with TRBJ1-5; D is unclear. Germline assignment: CDR1 SNHLY and CDR2 FYNNEI. The V gene lost 1 base and the J gene lost 10 bases, with 8 bases spanning the gap. The CDR3 spans 12 residues.

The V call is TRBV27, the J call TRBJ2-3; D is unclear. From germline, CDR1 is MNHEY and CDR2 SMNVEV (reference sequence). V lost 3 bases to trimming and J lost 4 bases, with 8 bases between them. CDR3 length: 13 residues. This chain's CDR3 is CASSLIQSDTQYF. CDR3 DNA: TGTGCCAGCAGTTTGATACAGTCAGATACGCAGTATTTT.

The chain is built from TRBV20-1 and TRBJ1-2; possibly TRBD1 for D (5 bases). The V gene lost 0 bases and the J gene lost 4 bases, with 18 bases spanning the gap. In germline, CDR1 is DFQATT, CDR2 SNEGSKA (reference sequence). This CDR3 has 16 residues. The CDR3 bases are TGCAGTGCTAGAGAGCCAAGGGGTAATTTGGGCTATGGCTACACCTTC. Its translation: CSAREPRGNLGYGYTF.

As DNA, the CDR3 is TGCAGTGCTAGAGGTGGGGGGCCCTACAATGAGCAGTTCTTC. Translating it yields CSARGGGPYNEQFF. This sequence joins TRBV20-1 and TRBJ2-1; D might be TRBD1 or TRBD2, each matching 6 bases. Per the germline V gene, CDR1 is DFQATT and CDR2 is SNEGSKA (reference sequence). This CDR3 is 14 amino acids long. V was shortened by 1 base and J by 2 bases, with 9 bases between the two germline ends.

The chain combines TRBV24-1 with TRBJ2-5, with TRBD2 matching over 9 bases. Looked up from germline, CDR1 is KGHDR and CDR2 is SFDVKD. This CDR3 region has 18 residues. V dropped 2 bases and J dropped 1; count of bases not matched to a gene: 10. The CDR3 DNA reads TGTGCCACCAGTGATTGGTGTCTAGCGGGGAACCCCCAAGAGACCCAGTACTTC. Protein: CATSDWCLAGNPQETQYF.

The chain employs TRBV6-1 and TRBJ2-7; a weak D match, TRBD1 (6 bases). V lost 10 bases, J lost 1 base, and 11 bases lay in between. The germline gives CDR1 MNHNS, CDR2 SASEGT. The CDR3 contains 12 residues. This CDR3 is CATYGQSYEQYF. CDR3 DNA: TGTGCCACCTACGGACAGTCCTACGAGCAGTACTTC.